This T cell receptor (beta chain) was retrieved from a study of blood T cell repertoires in COVID-19. On the study more broadly: From the United States, Italy and Spain came samples of acute and convalescent COVID-19. T cells, B-cell-depleted T cells, or PBMCs provided the cDNA or gDNA that served as material.

The germline V gene encodes CDR1 LNHDA and CDR2 SQIVND (reference sequence). Trimming took off 6 bases at V and 5 bases at J, with 16 bases between the two ends. This CDR3 region has 15 residues. Sequencing was performed with immunoSEQ multiplex PCR; in TCRdb, only in-frame clones are kept and a portion is missing. The table has about 250,000 clones, approximately 86% seen once. This TCR came from a man aged 80 or over with acute or convalescent COVID-19. Material for sequencing was peripheral blood. The chain employs TRBV19 and TRBJ2-2, with D possibly being TRBD1 (5 bases). The CDR3 is CASSQGHLRTGELFF. In DNA, the CDR3 is TGTGCCAGTAGCCAAGGACACCTACGTACCGGGGAGCTGTTTTTT.